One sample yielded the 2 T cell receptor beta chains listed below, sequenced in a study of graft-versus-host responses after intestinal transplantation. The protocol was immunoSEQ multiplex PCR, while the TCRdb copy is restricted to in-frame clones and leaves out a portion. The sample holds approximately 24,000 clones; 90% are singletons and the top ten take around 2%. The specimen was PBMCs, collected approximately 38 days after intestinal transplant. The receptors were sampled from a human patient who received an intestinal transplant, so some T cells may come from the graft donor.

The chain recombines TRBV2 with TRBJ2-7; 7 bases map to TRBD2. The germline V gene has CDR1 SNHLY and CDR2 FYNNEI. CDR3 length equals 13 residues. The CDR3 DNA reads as TGTGGCACCTTGGGGGGGGTTCGGTACGAGCAGTACTTC. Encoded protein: CGTLGGVRYEQYF.

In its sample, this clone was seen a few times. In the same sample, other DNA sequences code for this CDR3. CDR3 region: CASSDRRGGTGELFF. The DNA of the CDR3 is TGTGCCAGCAGTGATCGGAGGGGGGGAACCGGGGAGCTGTTTTTT. The rearrangement uses TRBV6-1 and TRBJ2-2, with D perhaps TRBD2 (7 bases). Looked up from germline, CDR1 is MNHNS and CDR2 is SASEGT. The CDR3 totals 15 residues. The ends were cut back, 3 bases at V and 5 bases at J, with 13 bases in the middle.